This TCR beta chain derives from a study of OX40 agonist ivuxolimab in advanced cancers. In the study overall: Each patient was given ivuxolimab into a vein every 2 weeks, at 0.01 to 10 mg/kg. One patient with hepatocellular carcinoma and two with cutaneous melanoma, three in all, had partial responses. Study findings and constraints: With doses of 0.1-3.0 mg/kg, partial responders showed among the lowest clonal expansion.

Sequencing used immunoSEQ multiplex PCR; TCRdb keeps in-frame clones, though not all of them. Among about 79,000 clones listed, about four fifths were seen once. Regarding this clone: What it recognizes is unknown.

The starting material was CD4+ or CD8+ T cells sorted from blood, obtained in a trial of the OX40 agonist ivuxolimab. The TCR sequence derives from an adult with an advanced solid tumor such as melanoma, head and neck, liver or kidney cancer.

CDR3 nucleotide sequence: TGTGCCAGCAGCTTAGAGTTGGACTCGCTGCGACTCCGGCGGGAGACCCAGTACTTC. Protein: CASSLELDSLRLRRETQYF. The chain employs TRBV7-9 and TRBJ2-5; maybe TRBD2 (5 bases). Germline V gene sequence: CDR1 SEHNR, CDR2 FQNEAQ (reference sequence). Trimming stripped 1 base from V and 5 bases from J, with 26 bases between. This CDR3 region has 19 residues. Looking up the rest from reference TRBV7-9 and TRBJ2-5 gives the full variable domain: DTGVSQNPRHKITKRGQNVTFRCDPISEHNRLYWYRQTLGQGPEFLTYFQNEAQLEKSRLLSDRFSAERPKGSFSTLEIQRTEQGDSAMYLCASSLELDSLRLRRETQYFGPGTRLLVL.